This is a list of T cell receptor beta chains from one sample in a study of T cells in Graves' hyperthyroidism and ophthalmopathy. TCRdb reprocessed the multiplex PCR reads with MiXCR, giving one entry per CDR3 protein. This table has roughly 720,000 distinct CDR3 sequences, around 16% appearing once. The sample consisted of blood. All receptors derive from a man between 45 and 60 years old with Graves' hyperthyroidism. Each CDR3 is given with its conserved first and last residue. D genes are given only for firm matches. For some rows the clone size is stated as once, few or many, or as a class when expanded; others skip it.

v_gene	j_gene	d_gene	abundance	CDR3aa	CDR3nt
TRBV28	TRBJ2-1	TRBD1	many	CASSFDGTGRNEQFF	TGTGCCAGCAGTTTTGATGGGACAGGGAGGAATGAGCAGTTCTTC
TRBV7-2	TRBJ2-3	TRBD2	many	CASSFLAGGQGVTQYF	TGTGCCAGCAGCTTTCTAGCGGGAGGTCAAGGTGTTACGCAGTATTTT
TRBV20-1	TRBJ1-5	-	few	CSARDWTSSNQPQHF	TGCAGTGCTAGAGATTGGACATCCAGCAATCAGCCCCAGCATTTT
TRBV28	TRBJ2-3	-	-	CASSFPHLTSTDTQYF	TGTGCCAGCAGTTTCCCTCACCTTACTAGCACAGATACGCAGTATTTT
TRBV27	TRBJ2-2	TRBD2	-	CASSPNYSGRHGTGELFF	TGTGCCAGCAGTCCCAATTATAGCGGGAGACATGGCACCGGGGAGCTGTTTTTT
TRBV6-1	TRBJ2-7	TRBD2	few	CASSPGLAGADEQYF	TGTGCCAGCAGTCCCGGTCTAGCGGGAGCAGACGAGCAGTACTTC
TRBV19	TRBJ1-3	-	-	CASSGSGSGNTIYF	TGTGCCAGTAGTGGATCCGGCTCTGGAAACACCATATATTTT
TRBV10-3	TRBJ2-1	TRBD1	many	CAISDPFGDSNYNEQFF	TGTGCCATCAGTGATCCTTTCGGGGACAGTAACTACAATGAGCAGTTCTTC
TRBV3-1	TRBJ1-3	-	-	CASSLSQSSGNTIYF	TGTGCCAGCAGCCTATCTCAGAGCTCTGGAAACACCATATATTTT
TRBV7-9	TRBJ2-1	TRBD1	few	CASSFSRGPVNEQFF	TGTGCCAGCAGCTTCTCCAGGGGGCCGGTAAATGAGCAGTTCTTC
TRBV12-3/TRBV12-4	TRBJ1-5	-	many	CASSLAPADQPQHF	TGTGCCAGCAGTTTAGCGCCCGCCGATCAGCCCCAGCATTTT
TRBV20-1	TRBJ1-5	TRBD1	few	CSVPPNRGNQPQHF	TGCAGTGTCCCCCCCAACAGGGGTAATCAGCCCCAGCATTTT
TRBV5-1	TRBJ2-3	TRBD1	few	CASTGTGSSTQYF	TGCGCCAGCACCGGGACAGGTTCTTCTACGCAGTATTTT
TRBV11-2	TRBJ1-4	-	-	CASSPPPTATNEKLFF	TGTGCCAGCAGCCCTCCACCGACAGCAACTAATGAAAAACTGTTTTTT
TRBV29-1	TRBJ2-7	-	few	CSVCSGSSYEQYF	TGCAGCGTTTGTAGTGGCAGCTCCTACGAGCAGTACTTC
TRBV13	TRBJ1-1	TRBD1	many	CASSRTGAQGEAFF	TGTGCCAGCAGCCGTACAGGGGCCCAGGGTGAAGCTTTCTTT
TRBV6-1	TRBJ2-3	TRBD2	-	CASSNWTSGMVADTQYF	TGTGCCAGCAGCAACTGGACTAGCGGGATGGTCGCAGATACGCAGTATTTT
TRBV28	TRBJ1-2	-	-	CASRQGDRGYTF	TGTGCCAGCAGACAAGGGGATCGTGGCTACACCTTC
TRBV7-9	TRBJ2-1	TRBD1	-	CASSLATGGFNEQFF	TGTGCCAGCAGCTTAGCGACAGGGGGCTTTAATGAGCAGTTCTTC
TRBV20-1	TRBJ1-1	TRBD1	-	CSARDLTGGDTEAFF	TGCAGTGCTAGAGACCTTACAGGGGGCGACACTGAAGCTTTCTTT
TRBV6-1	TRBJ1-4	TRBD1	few	CASSGVGTGNEKLFF	TGTGCCAGCAGTGGGGTCGGGACAGGGAATGAAAAACTGTTTTTT
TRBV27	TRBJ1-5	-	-	CATRPTGTNQPQHF	TGTGCCACCCGACCTACAGGGACGAATCAGCCCCAGCATTTT
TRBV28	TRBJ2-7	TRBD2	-	CASGSAGGSYEQYF	TGTGCCAGCGGTTCGGCGGGAGGTTCCTACGAGCAGTACTTC
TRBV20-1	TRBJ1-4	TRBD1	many	CSATLDRATYNEKLFF	TGCAGTGCGACTCTGGACAGGGCCACGTATAATGAAAAACTGTTTTTT
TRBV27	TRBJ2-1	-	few	CASTQGSYNEQFF	TGTGCCAGCACCCAGGGTTCCTACAATGAGCAGTTCTTC
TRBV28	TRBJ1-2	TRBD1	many	CAAKTGLDYGYTF	TGTGCCGCCAAGACAGGGCTAGACTATGGCTACACCTTC
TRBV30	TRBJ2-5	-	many	CAWSVLNRRQETQYF	TGTGCCTGGAGTGTACTAAACAGGAGACAAGAGACCCAGTACTTC
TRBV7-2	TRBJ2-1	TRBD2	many	CASSPWTSGTLRHEQFF	TGTGCCAGCAGCCCTTGGACTAGCGGGACCTTGCGTCATGAGCAGTTCTTC
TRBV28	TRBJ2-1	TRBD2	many	CASRLADSSYNEQFF	TGTGCCAGCAGACTAGCGGACAGCTCCTACAATGAGCAGTTCTTC
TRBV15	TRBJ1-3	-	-	CATSRDLVTDTGNTIYF	TGTGCCACCAGCAGAGATCTGGTGACGGATACTGGGAACACCATATATTTT
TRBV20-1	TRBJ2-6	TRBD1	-	CSASQNRGRGANVLTF	TGCAGTGCTTCCCAAAACAGGGGTCGAGGGGCCAACGTCCTGACTTTC
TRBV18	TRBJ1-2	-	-	CASSPPNNREGYGYTF	TGTGCCAGCTCACCACCGAACAACAGGGAGGGTTATGGCTACACCTTC
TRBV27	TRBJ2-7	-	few	CASSSGQKNYEQYF	TGTGCCAGCAGTTCTGGACAGAAAAATTACGAGCAGTACTTC
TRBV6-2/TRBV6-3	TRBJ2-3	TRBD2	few	CASREREADTQYF	TGTGCCAGCAGGGAGCGGGAGGCGGATACGCAGTATTTT
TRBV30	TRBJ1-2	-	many	CAWSPLNGYTF	TGTGCCTGGAGTCCCCTAAACGGCTACACCTTC
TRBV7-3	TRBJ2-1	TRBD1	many	CASSAMLSDRGSYNEQFF	TGTGCCAGCAGCGCCATGTTGAGTGACAGGGGCAGCTACAATGAGCAGTTCTTC
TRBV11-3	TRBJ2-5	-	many	CASSLWVAATQETQYF	TGTGCCAGCAGCTTATGGGTGGCGGCAACACAAGAGACCCAGTACTTC
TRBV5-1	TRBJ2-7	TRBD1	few	CASRRTGVYEQYF	TGCGCCAGCAGACGAACAGGGGTCTACGAACAGTACTTC
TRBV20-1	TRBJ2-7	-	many	CSARGQGGHSYEQYF	TGCAGTGCTAGAGGTCAGGGGGGGCACTCCTACGAGCAGTACTTC
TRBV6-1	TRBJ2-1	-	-	CASSGWDSYNEQFF	TGTGCCAGCAGTGGATGGGACTCCTACAATGAGCAGTTCTTC
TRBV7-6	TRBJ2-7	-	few	CASSLASATYEQYF	TGTGCCAGCAGCTTGGCTAGCGCGACCTACGAGCAGTACTTC
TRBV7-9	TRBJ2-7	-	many	CASSLGTPSSYEQYF	TGTGCCAGCAGCTTAGGGACACCGAGCTCCTACGAGCAGTACTTC
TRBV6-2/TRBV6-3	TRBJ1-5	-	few	CASSFGLQPQHF	TGTGCCAGCAGTTTCGGACTTCAGCCCCAGCATTTT
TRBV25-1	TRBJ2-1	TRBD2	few	CASSDYSGRGIYNEQFF	TGTGCCAGCAGTGATTACTCGGGGAGGGGTATCTACAATGAGCAGTTCTTC
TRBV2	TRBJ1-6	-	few	CASRITDGGIGVHSPLHF	TGTGCCAGCCGAATTACGGACGGAGGGATTGGTGTTCATTCACCCCTCCACTTT
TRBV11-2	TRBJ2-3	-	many	CASREEDTQYF	TGTGCCAGCAGAGAGGAAGATACGCAGTATTTT
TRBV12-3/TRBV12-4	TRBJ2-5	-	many	CASSRSGGAGETQYF	TGTGCCAGCAGTCGTTCAGGGGGGGCAGGAGAGACCCAGTACTTC
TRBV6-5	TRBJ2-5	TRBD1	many	CASGDRQETQYF	TGTGCCAGCGGGGACAGACAAGAGACCCAGTACTTC
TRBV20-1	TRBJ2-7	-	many	CSASGQVNYEQYF	TGCAGTGCTAGCGGGCAAGTTAACTACGAGCAGTACTTC
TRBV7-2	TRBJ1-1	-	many	CASSFQSRGTEAFF	TGTGCCAGCAGCTTCCAAAGTAGGGGCACTGAAGCTTTCTTT
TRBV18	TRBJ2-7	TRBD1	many	CASSPSDRPPGEQYF	TGTGCCAGCTCACCATCGGACAGGCCCCCAGGGGAGCAGTACTTC
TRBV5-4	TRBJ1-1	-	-	CASSLAGGHTEAFF	TGTGCCAGCAGCTTGGCGGGGGGCCACACTGAAGCTTTCTTT
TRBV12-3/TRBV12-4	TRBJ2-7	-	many	CASSLAGRGSYEQYF	TGTGCCAGCAGTTTAGCTGGACGGGGCTCCTACGAGCAGTACTTC
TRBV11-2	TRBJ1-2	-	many	CASSLNQGYTF	TGTGCCAGCAGCCTAAACCAGGGCTACACCTTC